This TCR beta chain was sequenced during a study of cytomegalovirus exposure and HLA in healthy donors. Amplification used 60 Vbeta primers and 13 Jbeta primers. Using immunoSEQ multiplex PCR, the repertoire was profiled, and TCRdb retains in-frame clones only, with some absent. The repertoire holds approximately 210,000 clones, with around 80% as singletons. Remarks on this clone: Its antigen remains unknown.

The CDR3 runs to 15 residues. From germline, CDR1 is GTSNPN and CDR2 SVGIG (reference sequence). Losses at the gene ends were 3 bases for V and 4 bases for J; bases not matched to a gene: 8. Study outcomes and limitations: In vitro confirmation showed a few CMV-associated chains to be CMV antigen specific. An analysis done earlier found most TCR beta V segments productive about 90% or about 30% of the time. Many donors shared some public TCRs, even though most TCR sequences were rare.

The V and J genes are TRBV30 and TRBJ2-5; 10 bases agree with TRBD1. Sequencing was done on a sample of PBMCs. The receptor's source is a woman in her thirties or forties in good health and CMV-seronegative. In nucleotides, the CDR3 is TGTGCCTGGAGCCCCAGACAGGGGGCAGGAGAGACCCAGTACTTC. As protein: CAWSPRQGAGETQYF.